The rows below give T cell receptor beta chains drawn from one sample of a study of OX40 agonist ivuxolimab in advanced cancers. Sequenced by immunoSEQ multiplex PCR; TCRdb stores in-frame clones only, minus some. The table shows 70,000 to 100,000 clones, with approximately 91% occurring only once. The material sequenced was CD4+ or CD8+ T cells sorted from blood, taken in a trial of the OX40 agonist ivuxolimab. The source of these receptors is an adult with an advanced solid tumor such as melanoma, head and neck, liver or kidney cancer. Both conserved end residues are part of each CDR3. Fields, in order: CDR3 length, D gene, V gene, clone size, J gene, CDR3 DNA, CDR3 protein. D genes are given only for firm matches. Size is omitted from some rows. Given values are once, few, many or a class for expanded clones.

cdr3_length: 14
d_call: .
v_call: TRBV6-5
clone_size: .
j_call: TRBJ2-1
cdr3_nt: TGTGCCAGCAGTCCCGCCGGGGCCGCGAATGAGCAGTTCTTC
cdr3_aa: CASSPAGAANEQFF

cdr3_length: 13
d_call: .
v_call: TRBV4-3
clone_size: .
j_call: TRBJ1-2
cdr3_nt: TGCGCCAGCAGCCAGGACAGCGGGTTCGGCTACACCTTC
cdr3_aa: CASSQDSGFGYTF

cdr3_length: 15
d_call: .
v_call: TRBV11-3
clone_size: .
j_call: TRBJ1-6
cdr3_nt: TGTGCCAGCAGCTTAGATAGCAGGCGTAATTCACCCCTCCACTTT
cdr3_aa: CASSLDSRRNSPLHF

cdr3_length: 17
d_call: TRBD2
v_call: TRBV18
clone_size: once
j_call: TRBJ2-2
cdr3_nt: TGTGCCAGCTCACCACGAGAAGCGGGATTTAACACCGGGGAGCTGTTTTTT
cdr3_aa: CASSPREAGFNTGELFF

cdr3_length: 18
d_call: .
v_call: TRBV21-1
clone_size: .
j_call: TRBJ1-1
cdr3_nt: TGTGCCAGCAGCCCCCCCCAAGGGGACAGACCATTGAACACTGAAGCTTTCTTT
cdr3_aa: CASSPPQGDRPLNTEAFF

cdr3_length: 12
d_call: TRBD2
v_call: TRBV11-3
clone_size: .
j_call: TRBJ2-7
cdr3_nt: TGTGCCAGCAGCTCCGGGACTAACGAGCAGTACTTC
cdr3_aa: CASSSGTNEQYF

cdr3_length: 16
d_call: TRBD2
v_call: TRBV5-1
clone_size: .
j_call: TRBJ2-3
cdr3_nt: TGCGCCAGCAGCTTGGTCCTAGCGGGAGGCACAGATACGCAGTATTTT
cdr3_aa: CASSLVLAGGTDTQYF

cdr3_length: 16
d_call: TRBD1
v_call: TRBV28
clone_size: .
j_call: TRBJ1-1
cdr3_nt: TGTGCCAGCAGTTTGCTGGGACAGGGGGCTTGGACTGAAGCTTTCTTT
cdr3_aa: CASSLLGQGAWTEAFF

cdr3_length: 16
d_call: .
v_call: TRBV5-4
clone_size: .
j_call: TRBJ2-7
cdr3_nt: TGTGCCAGCAGCTTTATCGGCGCGGTTAGCGGAGACGAGCAGTACTTC
cdr3_aa: CASSFIGAVSGDEQYF

cdr3_length: 14
d_call: .
v_call: TRBV6-4
clone_size: .
j_call: TRBJ2-3
cdr3_nt: TGTGCCAGCAGTGTGACGGTTAGCACAGATACGCAGTATTTT
cdr3_aa: CASSVTVSTDTQYF

cdr3_length: 15
d_call: TRBD1
v_call: TRBV5-1
clone_size: .
j_call: TRBJ2-1
cdr3_nt: TGCGCCAGCAGCATCGACAGGGGGCGCGTCGGTGAGCAGTTCTTC
cdr3_aa: CASSIDRGRVGEQFF

cdr3_length: 15
d_call: .
v_call: TRBV7-2
clone_size: .
j_call: TRBJ2-3
cdr3_nt: TGTGCCAGCAGCTCCCATTTGAGGAGCACAGATACGCAGTATTTT
cdr3_aa: CASSSHLRSTDTQYF

cdr3_length: 12
d_call: .
v_call: TRBV21-1
clone_size: .
j_call: TRBJ1-2
cdr3_nt: TGTGCCAGCAGCAAGGTCAGGGGTGGCTACACCTTC
cdr3_aa: CASSKVRGGYTF

cdr3_length: 15
d_call: .
v_call: TRBV18
clone_size: .
j_call: TRBJ1-3
cdr3_nt: TGTGCCAGCTCACCAGTGTTTTCATCTGGAAACACCATATATTTT
cdr3_aa: CASSPVFSSGNTIYF

cdr3_length: 15
d_call: TRBD1
v_call: TRBV14
clone_size: .
j_call: TRBJ1-1
cdr3_nt: TGTGCCAGCAGCCTTTCGACAGGGGGCATAGCTGAAGCTTTCTTT
cdr3_aa: CASSLSTGGIAEAFF

cdr3_length: 18
d_call: TRBD2
v_call: TRBV4-2
clone_size: .
j_call: TRBJ2-2
cdr3_nt: TGTGCCAGCAGCCCCCAGGGAGCGGGAGACGCGGGCACCGGGGAGCTGTTTTTT
cdr3_aa: CASSPQGAGDAGTGELFF

cdr3_length: 16
d_call: .
v_call: TRBV10-1
clone_size: .
j_call: TRBJ2-1
cdr3_nt: TGCGCCAGCAGTGAGGGTAAGGGTAGCTCCTACAATGAGCAGTTCTTC
cdr3_aa: CASSEGKGSSYNEQFF

cdr3_length: 18
d_call: .
v_call: TRBV27
clone_size: .
j_call: TRBJ2-6
cdr3_nt: TGTGCCAGCAGTTTCAGTAGCACTGCGCTAGCTGGGGCCAACGTCCTGACTTTC
cdr3_aa: CASSFSSTALAGANVLTF

cdr3_length: 15
d_call: TRBD2
v_call: TRBV7-9
clone_size: .
j_call: TRBJ2-3
cdr3_nt: TGTGCCAGCAGCTCCGGACTAGCGGGAGTCGAGGCGCAGTATTTT
cdr3_aa: CASSSGLAGVEAQYF

cdr3_length: 13
d_call: .
v_call: TRBV14
clone_size: .
j_call: TRBJ1-1
cdr3_nt: TGTGCCAGCAGCCTGGACAGGAACACTGAAGCTTTCTTT
cdr3_aa: CASSLDRNTEAFF

cdr3_length: 14
d_call: TRBD1
v_call: TRBV30
clone_size: .
j_call: TRBJ1-1
cdr3_nt: TGTGCCTGGGAGGGACAGGTGGGTAACACTGAAGCTTTCTTT
cdr3_aa: CAWEGQVGNTEAFF

cdr3_length: 13
d_call: .
v_call: TRBV2
clone_size: .
j_call: TRBJ2-5
cdr3_nt: TGTGCCAGCAGTCGGGACTTGCAAGAGACCCAGTACTTC
cdr3_aa: CASSRDLQETQYF

cdr3_length: 16
d_call: TRBD2
v_call: TRBV19
clone_size: .
j_call: TRBJ2-3
cdr3_nt: TGTGCCAGTAGTATGGCTAGCGGGATTAGCACAGATACGCAGTATTTT
cdr3_aa: CASSMASGISTDTQYF

cdr3_length: 14
d_call: .
v_call: TRBV11-3
clone_size: .
j_call: TRBJ2-5
cdr3_nt: TGTGCCAGCAGCTTAGGGTCTCCGTCAGAGACCCAGTACTTC
cdr3_aa: CASSLGSPSETQYF

cdr3_length: 15
d_call: .
v_call: TRBV7-2
clone_size: .
j_call: TRBJ2-1
cdr3_nt: TGTGCCAGCAGCTTGACAGTGAGCTCCTACAATGAGCAGTTCTTC
cdr3_aa: CASSLTVSSYNEQFF

cdr3_length: 16
d_call: TRBD2
v_call: TRBV7-2
clone_size: .
j_call: TRBJ2-1
cdr3_nt: TGTGCCAGCAGCTTAGCGATGGCGGGAGGTCAGCATGAGCAGTTCTTC
cdr3_aa: CASSLAMAGGQHEQFF

cdr3_length: 14
d_call: .
v_call: TRBV25-1
clone_size: .
j_call: TRBJ1-5
cdr3_nt: TGTGCCAGCAGGAGTTCAGGGTACAATCAGCCCCAGCATTTT
cdr3_aa: CASRSSGYNQPQHF

cdr3_length: 15
d_call: .
v_call: TRBV2
clone_size: .
j_call: TRBJ2-2
cdr3_nt: TGTGCCAGCAGTGCTTGGCAGGGTGCCCTTGGGGAGCTGTTTTTT
cdr3_aa: CASSAWQGALGELFF

cdr3_length: 16
d_call: TRBD1
v_call: TRBV6-6
clone_size: .
j_call: TRBJ1-2
cdr3_nt: TGTGCCAGCAGGAAACAGGGGAATGCTGGTTTGGGTGGCTACACCTTC
cdr3_aa: CASRKQGNAGLGGYTF

cdr3_length: 16
d_call: .
v_call: TRBV7-9
clone_size: .
j_call: TRBJ1-1
cdr3_nt: TGTGCCAGCAGCCCAACCACTGGGGGAATGAACACTGAAGCTTTCTTT
cdr3_aa: CASSPTTGGMNTEAFF

cdr3_length: 13
d_call: .
v_call: TRBV30
clone_size: once
j_call: TRBJ1-5
cdr3_nt: TGTGCCTGGAGTGGGGGGGGCGGACAGCCCCAGCATTTT
cdr3_aa: CAWSGGGGQPQHF

cdr3_length: 13
d_call: .
v_call: TRBV7-9
clone_size: .
j_call: TRBJ2-1
cdr3_nt: TGTGCCAGCTCCCCTAAAGGCCCCAATGAGCAGTTCTTC
cdr3_aa: CASSPKGPNEQFF

cdr3_length: 15
d_call: TRBD1
v_call: TRBV5-1
clone_size: once
j_call: TRBJ2-1
cdr3_nt: TGCGCCAGCAGCCCCGGCCGGGACAGGGGGAATGAGCAGTTCTTC
cdr3_aa: CASSPGRDRGNEQFF

cdr3_length: 15
d_call: .
v_call: TRBV5-8
clone_size: .
j_call: TRBJ2-3
cdr3_nt: TGTGCCAGCAGCTTCAGTCTAACTAGCACAGATACGCAGTATTTT
cdr3_aa: CASSFSLTSTDTQYF

cdr3_length: 15
d_call: TRBD1
v_call: TRBV2
clone_size: .
j_call: TRBJ1-5
cdr3_nt: TGTGCCAGCAGTGGGGGACAGGGGAACAATCAGCCCCAGCATTTT
cdr3_aa: CASSGGQGNNQPQHF

cdr3_length: 17
d_call: TRBD2
v_call: TRBV19
clone_size: .
j_call: TRBJ2-7
cdr3_nt: TGTGCCAGTAGTAGGGGGAGAGGGACTAGCGGGAGCCACGAGCAGTACTTC
cdr3_aa: CASSRGRGTSGSHEQYF

cdr3_length: 17
d_call: TRBD1
v_call: TRBV18
clone_size: once
j_call: TRBJ1-5
cdr3_nt: TGTGCCAGCTCACCTCCAAACCCGGGACAGGGATTTCAGCCCCAGCATTTT
cdr3_aa: CASSPPNPGQGFQPQHF

cdr3_length: 16
d_call: .
v_call: TRBV11-2
clone_size: .
j_call: TRBJ2-1
cdr3_nt: TGTGCCAGCAGCTTAGAGGCAGTCAACTCCTACAATGAGCAGTTCTTC
cdr3_aa: CASSLEAVNSYNEQFF

cdr3_length: 13
d_call: .
v_call: TRBV6-6
clone_size: .
j_call: TRBJ2-1
cdr3_nt: TGTGCCAGCACTCCACTCGGAGTAGGTGAGCAGTTCTTC
cdr3_aa: CASTPLGVGEQFF

cdr3_length: 15
d_call: TRBD2
v_call: TRBV19
clone_size: .
j_call: TRBJ2-1
cdr3_nt: TGTGCCAGTAGTCGGACTAGCGGGTCCTACAATGAGCAGTTCTTC
cdr3_aa: CASSRTSGSYNEQFF

cdr3_length: 11
d_call: .
v_call: TRBV30
clone_size: few
j_call: TRBJ1-1
cdr3_nt: TGTGCCTTTTCGGGGTACACTGAAGCTTTCTTT
cdr3_aa: CAFSGYTEAFF

cdr3_length: 15
d_call: .
v_call: TRBV15
clone_size: few
j_call: TRBJ1-2
cdr3_nt: TGTGCCACCAGCATCACCCGACAGAACTTCTATGGCTACACCTTC
cdr3_aa: CATSITRQNFYGYTF

cdr3_length: 14
d_call: TRBD1
v_call: TRBV5-1
clone_size: once
j_call: TRBJ1-1
cdr3_nt: TGCGCCAGCAGCCAGGGGGGCGGGGGTACTGAAGCTTTCTTT
cdr3_aa: CASSQGGGGTEAFF